This T cell receptor beta chain comes out of a study of cytomegalovirus exposure and HLA in healthy donors. Study summary: A subsequent analysis reported that the 95 to 150 validation repertoires were produced on the same platform that had also been used for the 600 to 700 first-cohort repertoires.

Germline-derived CDR1 and CDR2 are SEHNR and FQNEAQ (reference sequence). The CDR3 totals 17 residues. V was pared by 3 bases and J by 0 bases, with 18 bases between. Study-level results: The study put roughly 160 TCR beta chains on its list as cytomegalovirus-associated. Many donors carried some public TCRs, although rarity characterized most TCR sequences.

Libraries were prepared by immunoSEQ multiplex PCR; TCRdb keeps only in-frame clonotypes and omits some of them. The sample shows approximately 72,000 clones, around 94% of them seen only once. Points on this clone: Its antigen is not identified.

The chain carries TRBV7-9 and TRBJ2-7; the D gene is possibly TRBD1 (5 bases). The receptor was derived from a woman aged 18-35 years in good health and CMV-seronegative. Sequencing was carried out using PBMCs. The CDR3 loop is CASSFGGVRAFSYEQYF. CDR3 bases: TGTGCCAGCAGCTTTGGTGGTGTCAGGGCGTTCTCCTACGAGCAGTACTTC.